A selection of T cell receptor beta chains follows, all from one sample in a study of blood T cell repertoires in COVID-19. Generated by immunoSEQ multiplex PCR, the TCRdb table keeps only in-frame clones and is missing some. The sample gives 150,000 or so clones, around 82% of which show up once; over 0.55% is in the top ten. The specimen was peripheral blood. The receptors were sampled from a man aged 60-69 years with COVID-19, enrolled during active disease. CDR3s include the opening cysteine and the closing phenylalanine or tryptophan. The order of the fields is D gene, clone size, V gene, J gene, CDR3 protein, CDR3 DNA. D genes are given only for firm matches. Part of the rows lack a size; the others show once, few, many or a class for expanded clones.

NA	NA	TRBV19	TRBJ2-7	CASSIGQWNEQYF	TGTGCCAGTAGTATAGGACAGTGGAACGAGCAGTACTTC
TRBD2	few	TRBV5-1	TRBJ2-1	CASSYSGTIYNEQFF	TGCGCCAGCAGTTATAGCGGGACAATCTACAATGAGCAGTTCTTC
TRBD1	few	TRBV5-8	TRBJ1-2	CASRSEQGGRGYGYTF	TGTGCCAGCAGGAGCGAACAGGGGGGAAGGGGCTATGGCTACACCTTC
TRBD1	NA	TRBV4-1	TRBJ2-7	CASSQTGQVSAEQYF	TGCGCCAGCAGCCAGACGGGACAGGTGTCTGCCGAGCAGTACTTC
NA	once	TRBV6-5	TRBJ1-5	CASSDTMGPQPQHF	TGTGCCAGCAGCGATACAATGGGGCCCCAGCCCCAGCATTTT
NA	NA	TRBV11-3	TRBJ1-1	CASARGVNTEAFF	TGTGCCAGCGCGCGGGGGGTGAACACTGAAGCTTTCTTT
TRBD1	NA	TRBV5-6	TRBJ1-6	CASSLVGQGHSPLHF	TGTGCCAGCAGCTTGGTGGGACAGGGGCATTCACCCCTCCACTTT
TRBD2	NA	TRBV5-1	TRBJ2-5	CASSRGGDGETQYF	TGCGCCAGCAGCCGGGGGGGTGACGGGGAGACCCAGTACTTC
NA	NA	TRBV6-5	TRBJ2-7	CASSARFTSYEQYF	TGTGCCAGCTCCGCCCGGTTTACCTCCTACGAGCAGTACTTC
TRBD1	NA	TRBV11-3	TRBJ2-3	CASSLGQGLSDTQYF	TGTGCCAGCAGCTTGGGACAGGGGTTGTCAGATACGCAGTATTTT
TRBD2	few	TRBV7-8	TRBJ2-3	CASSRLAGGQTDTQYF	TGTGCCAGCAGCAGACTAGCGGGAGGACAGACAGATACGCAGTATTTT
NA	NA	TRBV19	TRBJ1-2	CASALVPGTNYGYTF	TGTGCCAGTGCCCTTGTCCCCGGGACAAATTATGGCTACACCTTC
TRBD1	NA	TRBV6-5	TRBJ2-5	CASSTQGLETQYF	TGTGCCAGCAGTACACAGGGGTTGGAGACCCAGTACTTC
NA	NA	TRBV5-4	TRBJ1-1	CASSSRVGNTEAFF	TGTGCCAGCAGCTCCAGGGTCGGGAACACTGAAGCTTTCTTT
NA	NA	TRBV11-2	TRBJ2-7	CASSLVRGSYEQYF	TGTGCCAGCAGCTTAGTTCGAGGCTCCTACGAGCAGTACTTC
TRBD1	NA	TRBV11-3	TRBJ2-1	CASSFSGQGGAEQFF	TGTGCCAGCAGCTTCAGCGGACAGGGGGGGGCTGAGCAGTTCTTC
NA	NA	TRBV5-4	TRBJ2-2	CASSLSRSKNTGELFF	TGTGCCAGCAGCTTAAGTCGGTCGAAGAACACCGGGGAGCTGTTTTTT
NA	once	TRBV2	TRBJ1-2	CASSQQDYGYTF	TGTGCCAGCAGTCAACAGGACTATGGCTACACCTTC
NA	few	TRBV18	TRBJ2-7	CASSPGGTAGYEQYF	TGTGCCAGCTCACCTGGAGGGACGGCTGGGTACGAGCAGTACTTC
NA	once	TRBV29-1	TRBJ1-2	CSVDAGTNYGYTF	TGCAGCGTTGATGCGGGTACTAACTATGGCTACACCTTC
NA	NA	TRBV27	TRBJ1-2	CASSLWGGSGGYTF	TGTGCCAGCAGTCTCTGGGGGGGCTCAGGTGGCTACACCTTC
TRBD1	NA	TRBV2	TRBJ1-5	CASSGQGDQPQHF	TGTGCCAGCAGCGGACAGGGCGATCAGCCCCAGCATTTT
NA	NA	TRBV29-1	TRBJ1-1	CSAKEGTEAFF	TGCAGCGCCAAAGAGGGCACTGAAGCTTTCTTT
NA	NA	TRBV6-5	TRBJ1-2	CASSSAGISGYTF	TGTGCCAGCAGTTCCGCAGGGATCTCTGGCTACACCTTC
NA	once	TRBV5-6	TRBJ2-5	CASSLFSQETQYF	TGTGCCAGCAGCTTGTTTAGTCAAGAGACCCAGTACTTC
TRBD2	NA	TRBV30	TRBJ2-7	CAWSVQWSAGGSPYEQYF	TGTGCCTGGAGTGTACAGTGGTCGGCGGGAGGGTCCCCCTACGAGCAGTACTTC
NA	NA	TRBV7-2	TRBJ2-3	CASSLAPQGRTDTQYF	TGTGCCAGCAGCTTAGCCCCGCAGGGGCGCACAGATACGCAGTATTTT
TRBD1	NA	TRBV4-1	TRBJ2-1	CASSQDLDRGNEQFF	TGCGCCAGCAGCCAAGACCTGGACAGGGGCAATGAGCAGTTCTTC
NA	NA	TRBV28	TRBJ1-1	CASSLLGGVWNTEAFF	TGTGCCAGCAGTTTACTCGGCGGCGTTTGGAACACTGAAGCTTTCTTT
TRBD2	once	TRBV3-1/TRBV3-2	TRBJ2-1	CASSQDPGLAWEFF	TGTGCCAGCAGCCAAGACCCCGGACTAGCTTGGGAGTTCTTC
TRBD1	once	TRBV30	TRBJ2-6	CAWSRSTTGTGSPGANVLTF	TGTGCCTGGAGTCGGAGTACCACCGGGACAGGGAGCCCTGGGGCCAACGTCCTGACTTTC
TRBD1	NA	TRBV2	TRBJ1-5	CASSDRGMGQPQHF	TGTGCCAGCAGTGACAGGGGGATGGGACAGCCCCAGCATTTT
TRBD1	NA	TRBV6-6	TRBJ1-2	CASVGIQGARRDGYTF	TGTGCCAGCGTAGGGATTCAGGGGGCGCGGAGGGATGGCTACACCTTC
TRBD1	NA	TRBV27	TRBJ2-7	CASSKDRVAYEQYF	TGTGCCAGCAGCAAGGACAGGGTCGCCTACGAGCAGTACTTC
TRBD1	NA	TRBV30	TRBJ2-7	CAWSPGTGVSEQYF	TGTGCCTGGAGTCCCGGGACAGGGGTTTCCGAGCAGTACTTC
TRBD1	NA	TRBV19	TRBJ1-2	CASSSGTGANYGYTF	TGTGCCAGTAGTTCCGGGACAGGGGCAAACTATGGCTACACCTTC
TRBD1	NA	TRBV19	TRBJ1-5	CASNPALGQGAWMNQPQHF	TGTGCCAGTAACCCGGCGTTGGGACAGGGGGCTTGGATGAATCAGCCCCAGCATTTT
NA	NA	TRBV7-2	TRBJ1-1	CASSLVGSGTEAFF	TGTGCCAGCAGCTTAGTGGGCTCGGGAACTGAAGCTTTCTTT
NA	NA	TRBV5-5	TRBJ2-2	CASSTGQPNTGELFF	TGTGCCAGCAGCACCGGACAACCGAACACCGGGGAGCTGTTTTTT